This note documents a single T cell receptor beta chain sequence. Primers used in a second PCR of about 6 to 11 cycles were a sample-barcoded 5' primer and a J-beta primer mix. TCRdb redid the calling of the 5' RACE reads with MiXCR, one entry per CDR3 protein. The sample has some 1.5 million distinct CDR3 sequences; 28% are singletons. This sample stems from a study of blood T cells in healthy people across ages. Overall study: With template switching, about one barcoded beta molecule was captured per two T cells.

Per-sample yields of isolated PBMCs were at least 6.5 million. This receptor was identified in a woman aged 25 to 39 in good health. What was sequenced was blood.

The CDR3 region is CSSTGGSNEKLFF. CDR3 DNA sequence: TGCAGCTCGACAGGGGGATCAAATGAAAAACTGTTTTTT. The chain links TRBV29-1 to TRBJ1-4, with 9 bases matching TRBD1. The CDR3 runs 13 residues. CDR1 and CDR2 (germline): SQVTM, ANQGSEA. V shed 8 bases and J 5 bases; nucleotides not matched to a gene: 6.